This record looks at one T cell receptor (beta chain) sequence and its context. The protocol was immunoSEQ multiplex PCR, while the TCRdb copy is restricted to in-frame clones and leaves out a portion. The sample contains almost 300,000 clones, around nine tenths of which appear only once. The data originate from a study of blood T cell repertoires in COVID-19. Study overall: Nucleic acid was either cDNA or gDNA, and it came from T cells, B-cell-depleted T cells, or PBMCs.

The sequence derives from a man aged 65-85 years with acute or convalescent COVID-19. Sample: peripheral blood.

The CDR3 nucleotides are TGTGCCAGCAGCGAAGGACTAGCGGGGTACAATGAGCAGTTCTTC. Its translation: CASSEGLAGYNEQFF. The chain employs TRBV9 and TRBJ2-1; 12 bases are shared with TRBD2. The ends lost 3 bases at V and 4 bases at J; junction bases unmatched: 2. The V gene's germline CDR1 is SGDLS and CDR2 YYNGEE. This CDR3 contains 15 residues.